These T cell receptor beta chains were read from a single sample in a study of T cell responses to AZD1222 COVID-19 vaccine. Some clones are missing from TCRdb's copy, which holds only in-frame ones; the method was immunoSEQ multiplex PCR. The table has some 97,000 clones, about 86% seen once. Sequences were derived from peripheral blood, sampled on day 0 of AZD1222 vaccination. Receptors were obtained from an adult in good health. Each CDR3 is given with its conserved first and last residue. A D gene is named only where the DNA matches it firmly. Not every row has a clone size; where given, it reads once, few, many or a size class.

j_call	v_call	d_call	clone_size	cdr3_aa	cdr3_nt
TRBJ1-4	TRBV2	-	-	CASRAVRGGKLFF	TGTGCCAGCAGGGCTGTACGGGGGGGAAAACTGTTTTTT
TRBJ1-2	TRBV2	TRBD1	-	CASSAGGVYGYTF	TGTGCCAGCAGCGCAGGGGGCGTCTATGGCTACACCTTC
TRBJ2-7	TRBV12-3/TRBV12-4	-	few	CASKGSSYEQYF	TGTGCCAGCAAGGGCAGCTCCTACGAGCAGTACTTC
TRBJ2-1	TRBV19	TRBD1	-	CASSSNPWSGGHNEQFF	TGTGCCAGTAGTTCCAACCCCTGGTCAGGGGGCCACAATGAGCAGTTCTTC
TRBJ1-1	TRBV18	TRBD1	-	CASSFQGQGLSEAFF	TGTGCCAGCTCCTTCCAGGGACAGGGTTTATCTGAAGCTTTCTTT
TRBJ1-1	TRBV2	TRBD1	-	CASSSGQGATEAFF	TGTGCCAGCAGTTCTGGACAGGGGGCCACTGAAGCTTTCTTT
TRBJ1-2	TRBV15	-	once	CATSRDRWETNYGYTF	TGTGCCACCAGCAGAGATCGTTGGGAAACTAACTATGGCTACACCTTC
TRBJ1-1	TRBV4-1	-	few	CASSRGTRNTEAFF	TGCGCCAGCAGCCGGGGGACCCGGAACACTGAAGCTTTCTTT
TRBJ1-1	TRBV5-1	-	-	CASSLIQDLGTEAFF	TGCGCCAGCAGCTTGATCCAAGACCTGGGCACTGAAGCTTTCTTT
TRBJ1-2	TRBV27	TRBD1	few	CASSPLPGTVYGYTF	TGTGCCAGCAGTCCTCTTCCCGGGACAGTCTATGGCTACACCTTC
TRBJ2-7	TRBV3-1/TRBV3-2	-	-	CASSQDYALPRYQYF	TGTGCCAGCAGCCAAGATTATGCCTTGCCCCGATACCAGTACTTC
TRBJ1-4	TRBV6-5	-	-	CASSRGWTNEKLFF	TGTGCCAGCAGCAGGGGTTGGACTAATGAAAAACTGTTTTTT
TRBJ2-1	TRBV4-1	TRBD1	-	CASSQDATGAPFYNEQFF	TGCGCCAGCAGCCAAGACGCGACAGGGGCCCCTTTTTACAATGAGCAGTTCTTC
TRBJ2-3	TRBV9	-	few	CASSVLAMASTDTQYF	TGTGCCAGCAGCGTACTAGCGATGGCTAGCACAGATACGCAGTATTTT
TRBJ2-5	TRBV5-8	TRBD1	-	CASSSTGTGYQETQYF	TGTGCCAGCAGCTCTACCGGGACAGGGTACCAAGAGACCCAGTACTTC
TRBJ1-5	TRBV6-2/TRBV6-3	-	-	CASSYSANNQPQHF	TGTGCCAGCAGTTACTCGGCTAACAATCAGCCCCAGCATTTT
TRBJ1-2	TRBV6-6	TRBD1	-	CASSRDRVGYTF	TGTGCCAGCAGTCGCGACAGGGTTGGCTACACCTTC
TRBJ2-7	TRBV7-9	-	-	CASSLTGYEQYF	TGTGCCAGCAGCTTAACTGGCTACGAGCAGTACTTC
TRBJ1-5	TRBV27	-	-	CASSLSRDQPQHF	TGTGCCAGCAGTTTATCGCGGGATCAGCCCCAGCATTTT
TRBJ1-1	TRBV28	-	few	CASSGGPPVLAFF	TGTGCCAGCAGTGGAGGACCCCCGGTTCTAGCTTTCTTT
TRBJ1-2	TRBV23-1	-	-	CASRNSQDGYTF	TGCGCCAGCAGGAATAGTCAGGATGGCTACACCTTC
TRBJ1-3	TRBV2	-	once	CASRWEGNTIYF	TGTGCCAGCAGATGGGAGGGAAACACCATATATTTT
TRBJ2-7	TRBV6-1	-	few	CASSEARTTGTYEQYF	TGTGCCAGCAGTGAGGCCCGGACGACGGGTACCTACGAGCAGTACTTC
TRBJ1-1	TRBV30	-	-	CAWRVFRPRGLHTEAFF	TGTGCCTGGAGGGTGTTCCGACCTCGGGGACTACACACTGAAGCTTTCTTT
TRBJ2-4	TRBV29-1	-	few	CSGEGQGDIQYF	TGCAGCGGGGAGGGACAAGGGGACATTCAGTACTTC
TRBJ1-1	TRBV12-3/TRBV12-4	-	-	CASSLGGSTEAFF	TGTGCCAGCAGTTTAGGGGGGTCCACTGAAGCTTTCTTT
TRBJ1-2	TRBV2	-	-	CASSEGRNYGYTF	TGTGCCAGCAGTGAAGGCAGAAACTATGGCTACACCTTC
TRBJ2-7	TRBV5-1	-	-	CASSLAGSVVTLYEQYF	TGCGCCAGCAGCTTGGCCGGGAGTGTGGTTACCCTCTACGAGCAGTACTTC
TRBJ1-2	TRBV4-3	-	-	CASSQELPRGYTF	TGCGCCAGCAGCCAAGAATTGCCTCGGGGCTACACCTTC
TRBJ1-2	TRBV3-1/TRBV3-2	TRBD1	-	CASSQYGQGSGYTF	TGTGCCAGCAGCCAATACGGACAGGGGTCTGGCTACACCTTC
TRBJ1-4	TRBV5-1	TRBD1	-	CASSWTGRGGEKLFF	TGCGCCAGCAGCTGGACAGGGCGTGGAGGTGAAAAACTGTTTTTT
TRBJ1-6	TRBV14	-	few	CASSEGRYNSPLHF	TGTGCCAGCAGTGAGGGGCGCTATAATTCACCCCTCCACTTT
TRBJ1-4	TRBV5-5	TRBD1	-	CASSLDFDRGQEKLFF	TGTGCCAGCAGCTTGGATTTCGACAGGGGGCAAGAAAAACTGTTTTTT
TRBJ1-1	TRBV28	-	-	CASGPPGWGRPDGAFF	TGTGCCAGCGGACCCCCGGGCTGGGGGCGACCTGATGGGGCTTTCTTT
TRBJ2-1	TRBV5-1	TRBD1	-	CASSGTGANDEQFF	TGCGCCAGCAGTGGGACAGGGGCGAACGATGAGCAGTTCTTC
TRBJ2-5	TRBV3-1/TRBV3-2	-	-	CASSLGETQYF	TGTGCCAGCAGCCTGGGAGAGACCCAGTACTTC
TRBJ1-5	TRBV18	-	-	CASSQNRQSSNQPQHF	TGTGCCAGCTCACAAAATCGACAATCATCAAATCAGCCCCAGCATTTT
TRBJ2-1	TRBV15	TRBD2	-	CATSRATSGVEQFF	TGTGCCACCAGCAGAGCGACTAGCGGGGTTGAGCAGTTCTTC
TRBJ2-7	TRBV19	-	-	CASSIADTTYEQYF	TGTGCCAGTAGTATCGCGGACACCACCTACGAGCAGTACTTC
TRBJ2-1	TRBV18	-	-	CASSPGEFNEQFF	TGTGCCAGCTCACCAGGAGAGTTCAATGAGCAGTTCTTC
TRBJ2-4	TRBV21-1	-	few	CASSKGGETKNIQYF	TGTGCCAGCAGCAAAGGGGGGGAGACCAAAAACATTCAGTACTTC